This T cell receptor (beta chain) was recovered during a study of CD8 T cells in Susac syndrome. This clonotype was found a few times. The CDR3 has 13 residues. The germline gives CDR1 MDHEN, CDR2 SYDVKM. Trimming cost V 3 bases and J 6 bases, with 12 bases left between them. Reverse transcription of about 0.45 to 1 ug RNA used random hexamers. It was immunoSEQ multiplex PCR that amplified TCR beta CDR3 across 54 Vbeta and 13 Jbeta. TCRdb used MiXCR to reprocess the immunoSEQ multiplex PCR reads, holding one entry per CDR3 protein. The table includes fewer than 200,000 distinct CDR3 sequences, about 94% detected once. The sequenced target, TCR beta, came from blood CD8+ and CD4+ T cells. The controls, all healthy donors, were matched for age and sex.

Sequencing used CD4+ T cells from PBMCs. The clonotype originates from a human donor in good health. The rearrangement uses TRBV28 and TRBJ2-7, with D possibly matching TRBD2 (6 bases). The CDR3 DNA follows: TGTGCCAGCAGTTTGGGGACTGGAAGCGAGCAGTACTTC. Translating gives CASSLGTGSEQYF.